These 25 T cell receptor beta chains came from one sample sequenced in a study of shared clonotypes between healthy human individuals. The naive CD8 population came from CD45RO-negative cells selected for CCR7, without terminally differentiated effector memory CD45RA+ cells. Profiling relied on immunoSEQ multiplex PCR, and the TCRdb table lists in-frame clones only, not all of them. The data contain 700,000 to 950,000 clones, around 96% of them singletons. Sequenced: naive CD8+ T cells sorted from blood. All receptors derive from a man aged 25-45 years in good health.

J is TRBJ1-4 and V is TRBV27; 8 nucleotides agree with TRBD1. J was trimmed by 9 bases and V by 10 bases; bases with no gene match: 16. Germline CDR1 is MNHEY and CDR2 is SMNVEV (reference sequence). The CDR3 runs to 15 residues. Written as DNA, the CDR3 is TGTGCCACCTCCGCTTACAGGGGGGCGCTGAAAAAACTGTTTTTT. This codes for CATSAYRGALKKLFF.

The chain is built from TRBV5-6 and TRBJ1-1; TRBD1 is a possible D gene (6 bases). The V and J ends lost 4 bases and 1 base respectively, with 8 bases between them. CDR1 and CDR2 from the germline V gene are SGHDT and YYEEEE. This CDR3 contains 13 residues. The chain's CDR3 is CASSPTGNTEAFF. CDR3 coding DNA: TGTGCCAGCAGCCCGACAGGGAACACTGAAGCTTTCTTT.

The rearrangement links TRBV2 to TRBJ2-7, with D hard to call. CDR1 is SNHLY and CDR2 is FYNNEI in the germline V gene. The CDR3 covers 12 residues. V dropped 7 bases and J dropped 4 bases, with 11 bases sitting between them. This CDR3 reads CASNGRPYEQYF. Written as DNA, the CDR3 is TGTGCCAGCAACGGCAGGCCGTACGAGCAGTACTTC.

This rearrangement joins TRBV7-9 to TRBJ2-7; weak D call: TRBD1 (5 bases). This CDR3 is 15 amino acids long. Trimming left V 4 bases short and J 3 bases short, with 16 bases between. The germline V gene has CDR1 SEHNR and CDR2 FQNEAQ (reference sequence). CDR3 region: CASSSGPNPLYEQYF. CDR3 nucleotide sequence: TGTGCCAGCAGCTCAGGGCCAAACCCCCTCTACGAGCAGTACTTC.

This clone has a single count. The chain is built from TRBV4-3 and TRBJ1-1; TRBD1 is a possible D gene (5 bases). V was clipped by 4 bases and J by 2 bases, with 11 bases between them. Germline V gene data show CDR1 as LGHNA and CDR2 as YSLEER. The CDR3 extends over 14 amino acids. The CDR3 protein is CASSLTGLNTEAFF. The CDR3 nucleotides are TGCGCCAGCAGCCTTACGGGACTTAACACTGAAGCTTTCTTT.

The CDR3 protein is CASMPRTNTEAFF. CDR3 nucleotide sequence: TGTGCCAGCATGCCCAGGACGAACACTGAAGCTTTCTTT. V is TRBV2 and J is TRBJ1-1; D ambiguous. In germline, CDR1 is SNHLY, CDR2 FYNNEI. This CDR3 region has 13 residues. V lost 7 bases and J lost 1, with 10 bases in between. Combining the CDR3 with reference TRBV2 and TRBJ1-1 gives the whole variable domain EPEVTQTPSHQVTQMGQEVILRCVPISNHLYFYWYRQILGQKVEFLVSFYNNEISEKSEIFDDQFSVERPDGSNFTLKIRSTKLEDSAMYFCASMPRTNTEAFFGQGTRLTVV.

The chain uses TRBV4-2 and TRBJ2-1, with 9 bases matching TRBD1. Germline CDR1 is LGHNA and CDR2 is YNFKEQ. With V trimmed by 1 base and J by 8 bases, 6 bases remained unmatched. The CDR3 length is 15 residues. The CDR3 is CASSQGGQGVHEQFF. The CDR3 region has the DNA TGTGCCAGCAGCCAAGGGGGACAGGGAGTACATGAGCAGTTCTTC.

The V gene is TRBV14, the J gene TRBJ2-3; 9 nucleotides agree with TRBD2. CDR1 is SGHDN, CDR2 FVKESK, per germline. V lost 2 bases, J lost 2 bases, and 8 bases stayed unmatched. This CDR3 comprises 17 residues. CDR3 region: CASSQLERGEVTDTQYF. The CDR3, as DNA: TGTGCCAGCAGCCAACTGGAGCGGGGGGAAGTCACAGATACGCAGTATTTT.

The chain links TRBV6-5 to TRBJ2-7; 8 bases are shared with TRBD2. J was trimmed by 1 base and V by 6 bases; bases with no gene match: 5. Germline CDR1 is MNHEY and CDR2 is SVGAGI. The CDR3 contains 14 residues. In nucleotides, the CDR3 is TGTGCCAGCAGGCTAATAGCGGGATCCTACGAGCAGTACTTC. It yields the protein CASRLIAGSYEQYF.

The gene calls are TRBV7-6 and TRBJ2-3; 7 bases map to TRBD2. The length of the CDR3 is 14 residues. The germline gives CDR1 SGHVS, CDR2 FNYEAQ. The ends lost 4 bases at V and 4 bases at J; junction bases unmatched: 5. CDR3: CASSSGLRADTQYF. The CDR3 DNA is TGTGCCAGCAGCTCGGGACTACGAGCAGATACGCAGTATTTT.

The chain couples TRBV25-1 to TRBJ2-1; 11 bases match TRBD2. The CDR3 is made up of 16 amino acids. The germline gives CDR1 MGHDK, CDR2 SYGVNS. V shed 3 bases and J 2 bases; nucleotides not matched to a gene: 3. The CDR3 reads CASSDLTSGTYNEQFF. CDR3 sequence (DNA): TGTGCCAGCAGTGACCTGACTAGCGGGACCTACAATGAGCAGTTCTTC.

The chain has TRBV27 and TRBJ1-4, with TRBD1 matching 8 bases. The germline gives CDR1 MNHEY, CDR2 SMNVEV (reference sequence). The CDR3 consists of 15 residues. The trim removed 3 bases at V and 8 bases at J, leaving 8 bases unmatched. The CDR3 region is CASSFLGQGDEKLFF. Here the CDR3 DNA reads TGTGCCAGCAGTTTTCTAGGACAGGGCGACGAAAAACTGTTTTTT.

As to this clone: The sample holds other DNA sequences that translate to the same CDR3. The chain recombines TRBV7-9 with TRBJ2-7; no clear D. This CDR3 has 13 amino acids. The germline V and J ends were trimmed by 1 base and 3 bases, with 7 bases remaining between them. Germline V gene lookup returns CDR1 SEHNR and CDR2 FQNEAQ (reference sequence). CDR3 amino acids: CASSLVSDYEQYF. The CDR3 region has the DNA TGTGCCAGCAGCTTAGTCAGTGACTACGAGCAGTACTTC.

This clone was counted a single time. The gene calls are TRBV5-1 and TRBJ1-1; no clear D gene. Deletions cut 0 bases from V and 3 bases from J, with 9 bases between. CDR1 is SGHRS, CDR2 YFSETQ, per germline. The CDR3 is made up of 14 amino acids. CDR3 residues: CASSLEGSYTEAFF. The CDR3 coding sequence is TGCGCCAGCAGCTTGGAGGGTAGTTACACTGAAGCTTTCTTT. Together with reference TRBV5-1 and TRBJ1-1, the CDR3 gives the full variable domain: KAGVTQTPRYLIKTRGQQVTLSCSPISGHRSVSWYQQTPGQGLQFLFEYFSETQRNKGNFPGRFSGRQFSNSRSEMNVSTLELGDSALYLCASSLEGSYTEAFFGQGTRLTVV.

This sequence joins TRBV10-3 and TRBJ2-7; tentative D call: TRBD1 (5 bases). Germline-derived CDR1 and CDR2 are ENHRY and SYGVKD. The ends were cut back, 4 bases at V and 1 base at J, with 11 bases in the middle. The CDR3 is 14 residues long. The CDR3 DNA reads TGTGCCATCAGTGGGTCGGACATTTCCTACGAGCAGTACTTC. This gives the protein CAISGSDISYEQYF.

This sequence joins TRBV11-3 and TRBJ2-1; TRBD2 might be the D (6 bases). The ends were cut back, 5 bases at V and 2 bases at J, with 13 bases in the middle. Germline V gene sequence: CDR1 SGHNT, CDR2 YENEEA. CDR3 length equals 15 residues. The chain's CDR3 is CASSPRAGTYNEQFF. The CDR3 coding sequence is TGTGCCAGCAGCCCGAGAGCGGGTACCTACAATGAGCAGTTCTTC. Using reference TRBV11-3 and TRBJ2-1 for the parts outside the CDR3, the full variable domain is EAGVVQSPRYKIIEKKQPVAFWCNPISGHNTLYWYLQNLGQGPELLIRYENEEAVDDSQLPKDRFSAERLKGVDSTLKIQPAELGDSAVYLCASSPRAGTYNEQFFGPGTRLTVL.

The V and J genes are TRBV13 and TRBJ2-2; maybe TRBD1 (6 bases). V lost 1 base, J lost 1 base, and 7 bases lay in between. The CDR3 length is 15 residues. Germline lookup yields CDR1 PRHDT and CDR2 FYEKMQ (reference sequence). The CDR3 region has the DNA TGTGCCAGCAGCTTAGCAGGGGAGAACACCGGGGAGCTGTTTTTT. This codes for CASSLAGENTGELFF.

The chain recombines TRBV11-2 with TRBJ2-7; D is unclear. Germline assignment: CDR1 SGHAT and CDR2 FQNNGV. V lost 0 bases and J 2 bases, leaving 11 bases between the germline ends. There are 15 residues in the CDR3. The CDR3 nucleotides read TGTGCCAGCAGCTTAGACCCAGGCGCTCCCTACGAGCAGTACTTC. Encoded protein: CASSLDPGAPYEQYF.

The chain employs TRBV5-1 and TRBJ2-7; D possibly corresponds to TRBD2 (6 bases). V was shortened by 4 bases and J by 7 bases, with 21 bases between the two germline ends. The CDR3 sequence is 15 residues long. Germline CDR1 reads SGHRS; CDR2 reads YFSETQ. The CDR3: CASSPTGRGVGEQYF. The DNA for the CDR3 is TGCGCCAGCAGCCCCACGGGGCGCGGGGTGGGAGAGCAGTACTTC.

V gene TRBV10-3 combines with J gene TRBJ1-1, with TRBD1 matching over 7 bases. The junction had 9 bases not matched to a gene; V was cut back by 11 bases and J by 0 bases. The CDR3 is 14 amino acids. The germline V gene encodes CDR1 ENHRY and CDR2 SYGVKD. The CDR3 loop is CASHSGGVNTEAFF. The DNA of the CDR3 is TGTGCCTCACATTCAGGGGGAGTGAACACTGAAGCTTTCTTT.

This chain connects TRBV19 to TRBJ2-1, with D perhaps matching TRBD1 (6 bases). The ends were cut back, 3 bases at V and 4 bases at J, with 10 bases in the middle. The CDR3 runs 14 residues. The germline V gene has CDR1 LNHDA and CDR2 SQIVND (reference sequence). This CDR3 reads CASSMGALYNEQFF. In DNA form, the CDR3 reads TGTGCCAGTAGTATGGGGGCATTATACAATGAGCAGTTCTTC.

This clone was counted only a few times. The rearrangement links TRBV7-9 to TRBJ2-3; 12 bases are a match to TRBD2. Losses at the gene ends were 6 bases for V and 4 bases for J; bases not matched to a gene: 14. CDR3 length: 18 amino acids. Germline assignment: CDR1 SEHNR and CDR2 FQNEAQ (reference sequence). The DNA of the CDR3 is TGTGCCAGCAGATCAACCATTCTAGCGGGAGGGGGGCCAGATACGCAGTATTTT. Amino acids: CASRSTILAGGGPDTQYF.

This sequence joins TRBV7-9 and TRBJ1-3, with 8 bases that match TRBD1. The V segment lost 2 bases and the J segment 1 base; nucleotides outside the gene matches: 4. Germline V gives CDR1 SEHNR, CDR2 FQNEAQ (reference sequence). The CDR3 runs 16 residues. CDR3 amino acids: CASSLRQGTSGNTIYF. DNA of the CDR3: TGTGCCAGCAGCTTACGACAGGGGACTTCTGGAAACACCATATATTTT.

The chain uses TRBV27 and TRBJ1-4, with unresolved D. The CDR3 totals 12 residues. V lost 4 bases and J 12 bases, leaving 12 bases between the germline ends. Germline CDR1 is MNHEY and CDR2 is SMNVEV (reference sequence). CDR3 coding DNA: TGTGCCAGCAGTTCTCCCGGTCAGCAACTGTTTTTT. Protein sequence: CASSSPGQQLFF.

This sequence joins TRBV15 and TRBJ2-1, with 8 bases aligning to TRBD2. The germline CDR1 and CDR2 sequences are LNHNV and YYDKDF (reference sequence). V shed 5 bases and J 0 bases; nucleotides not matched to a gene: 3. This CDR3 spans 15 amino acids. CDR3 bases: TGTGCCACCAGCCCTACTAGCGGCTCCTACAATGAGCAGTTCTTC. Translated: CATSPTSGSYNEQFF.